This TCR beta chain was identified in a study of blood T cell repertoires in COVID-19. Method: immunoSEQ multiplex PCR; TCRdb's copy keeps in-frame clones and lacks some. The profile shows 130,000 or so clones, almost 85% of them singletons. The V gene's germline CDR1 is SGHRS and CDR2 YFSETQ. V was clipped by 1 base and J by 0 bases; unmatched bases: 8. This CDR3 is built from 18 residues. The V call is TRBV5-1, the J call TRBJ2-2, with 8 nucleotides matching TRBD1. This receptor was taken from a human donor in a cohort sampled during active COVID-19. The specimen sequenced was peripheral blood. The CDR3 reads CASSLTGRGPSNTGELFF. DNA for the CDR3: TGCGCCAGCAGCTTGACTGGCAGGGGGCCATCGAACACCGGGGAGCTGTTTTTT.